These 17 T cell receptor beta chains were sequenced from one sample in a study of blood T cell repertoires in COVID-19 (dated by TCRdb to between 2020 and 2021). Libraries were made using the immunoSEQ multiplex PCR assay. TCRdb mirrors the immuneACCESS table, restricted to in-frame sequences. Some clones are absent from its copies; in checked studies, under half trace to an unresolved V gene, and the reason for the others is unknown. The sample table contains 200,000 to 250,000 clones; only one count was recorded for 75% to 90% of them. Clones ranked in the top ten supply under 3% of the sample. The sample taken for sequencing was peripheral blood. These receptors all stem from a woman in her 70s with active or convalescent COVID-19.

V usage is TRBV29-1 and J usage is TRBJ1-3; a possible D gene is TRBD1 (5 bases). Germline V gives CDR1 SQVTM, CDR2 ANQGSEA. This CDR3 region has 14 residues. V gave up 4 bases and J gave up 0 bases, with 10 bases separating them. For the CDR3, the DNA is TGCAGCGTTGCCCAGGGTCTCTCTGGAAACACCATATATTTT. Translation: CSVAQGLSGNTIYF. The entire variable domain, with the rest obtained from reference TRBV29-1 and TRBJ1-3, is as follows: SAVISQKPSRDICQRGTSLTIQCQVDSQVTMMFWYRQQPGQSLTLIATANQGSEATYESGFVIDKFPISRPNLTFSTLTVSNMSPEDSSIYLCSVAQGLSGNTIYFGEGSWLTVV.

This clone has a handful of counts. This sequence joins TRBV5-8 and TRBJ2-3; 8 bases fit TRBD2. The germline V gene has CDR1 SGHTS and CDR2 YDEGEE. Trimming cost V 8 bases and J 0 bases; bases outside gene matches: 8. CDR3 length: 15 amino acids. CDR3 protein: CASPSGGPSTDTQYF. The DNA for the CDR3 is TGTGCCAGTCCCAGCGGGGGCCCTAGCACAGATACGCAGTATTTT.

This clone was counted between two and nine times. The V gene is TRBV14, the J gene TRBJ1-1; D gene ambiguous. V was trimmed by 2 bases and J by 8 bases, leaving 15 bases between them. Per the germline V gene, CDR1 is SGHDN and CDR2 is FVKESK. This CDR3 region has 14 residues. DNA of the CDR3: TGTGCCAGCAGCCAATCCACCACGGGAACAGAAGCTTTCTTT. Translation gives CASSQSTTGTEAFF.

V gene TRBV5-8 combines with J gene TRBJ1-6, with TRBD1 matching over 8 bases. With V trimmed by 4 bases and J by 10 bases, 7 bases remained unmatched. This CDR3 is 14 amino acids long. Germline loops: CDR1 SGHTS, CDR2 YDEGEE. CDR3 sequence (DNA): TGTGCCAGCAGCCCGGGACAGGCGGACTCACCCCTCCACTTT. Amino acids: CASSPGQADSPLHF.

This clone was recorded only once. V is TRBV28 and J is TRBJ2-2; no reliable D call. Per germline, CDR1 MDHEN and CDR2 SYDVKM. Between the trimmed V and J ends, which lost 3 bases and 2 bases, there was a span of 7 bases. The CDR3 runs 14 residues. CDR3 residues: CASSFSTNTGELFF. The CDR3 bases are TGTGCCAGCAGTTTTTCCACTAACACCGGGGAGCTGTTTTTT.

This clone has a handful of counts. The chain recombines TRBV7-2 with TRBJ2-1; D possibly corresponds to TRBD2 (5 bases). The V end lost 3 bases, the J end lost 2 bases, and 11 bases lay between the germline ends. The CDR3 consists of 15 residues. Looked up from germline, CDR1 is SGHTA and CDR2 is FQGNSA. The DNA for the CDR3 is TGTGCCAGCAGCTTGGGCGACGGGGCCTACAATGAGCAGTTCTTC. This encodes CASSLGDGAYNEQFF. Combining the CDR3 with reference TRBV7-2 and TRBJ2-1 gives the whole variable domain GAGVSQSPSNKVTEKGKDVELRCDPISGHTALYWYRQSLGQGLEFLIYFQGNSAPDKSGLPSDRFSAERTGGSVSTLTIQRTQQEDSAVYLCASSLGDGAYNEQFFGPGTRLTVL.

The V gene is TRBV18, the J gene TRBJ1-1; TRBD1 matches at 7 bases. Germline V gene data show CDR1 as KGHSH and CDR2 as LQKENI. The junction had 6 bases not matched to a gene; V was cut back by 5 bases and J by 0 bases. This CDR3 comprises 15 residues. CDR3 in amino acids: CASSITGVLNTEAFF. The CDR3 DNA reads as TGTGCCAGCTCAATTACAGGGGTTTTGAACACTGAAGCTTTCTTT.

V usage is TRBV28 and J usage is TRBJ1-5; 7 positions agree with TRBD1. J lost 3 bases, V lost 6 bases, and 8 bases had no gene match. The CDR3 runs to 15 residues. Germline V gene data show CDR1 as MDHEN and CDR2 as SYDVKM. DNA for the CDR3: TGTGCCAGCAGCTCCCCGACAGGGCCCAATCAGCCCCAGCATTTT. Translated: CASSSPTGPNQPQHF.

The chain couples TRBV27 to TRBJ1-6; TRBD1 aligns across 9 bases. Germline V gives CDR1 MNHEY, CDR2 SMNVEV (reference sequence). The CDR3 consists of 15 residues. With V trimmed by 8 bases and J by 7 bases, 9 bases remained unmatched. Written as DNA, the CDR3 is TGTGCCAGCGCGTTTTGGGACAGGGAAAATTCACCCCTCCACTTT. It is translated as CASAFWDRENSPLHF.

This sequence joins TRBV7-2 and TRBJ1-1; D might be TRBD1 (6 bases). With 4 bases removed from V and 5 bases from J, the gap between germline ends came to 11 bases. The germline V gene encodes CDR1 SGHTA and CDR2 FQGNSA. The CDR3 consists of 13 residues. CDR3 coding DNA: TGTGCCAGCAGCTCCACTCAGGGGACTGAAGCTTTCTTT. It yields the protein CASSSTQGTEAFF.

V usage is TRBV19 and J usage is TRBJ1-1; a weak D match, TRBD1 (5 bases). The CDR3 is 13 residues long. V lost 7 bases to trimming and J lost 5 bases, with 14 bases between them. Germline CDR1 and CDR2: LNHDA and SQIVND (reference sequence). The CDR3 loop reads CASTVDGGTEAFF. DNA for the CDR3: TGTGCCAGTACCGTCGACGGGGGGACTGAAGCTTTCTTT.

The rearrangement joins TRBV27 to TRBJ2-3; D is undetermined. V lost 8 bases and J 9 bases, leaving 15 bases between the germline ends. The CDR3 consists of 12 residues. Germline assignment: CDR1 MNHEY and CDR2 SMNVEV (reference sequence). The CDR3 here is CASSSVQKTQYF. CDR3 DNA sequence: TGTGCCAGCTCGTCAGTACAGAAGACGCAGTATTTT.

This chain connects TRBV6-1 to TRBJ2-2; D call uncertain. The germline V gene has CDR1 MNHNS and CDR2 SASEGT. V lost 2 bases, J lost 7 bases, and 5 bases lay in between. CDR3 size: 12 residues. The CDR3 bases are TGTGCCAGCAGTGAATTGTACGGGGAGCTGTTTTTT. Its translation is CASSELYGELFF.

As concerns this clone: Additional DNA sequences in this sample encode the identical CDR3. The chain employs TRBV5-1 and TRBJ1-2; D might be TRBD1 (6 bases). V was cut by 2 bases and J by 8 bases, with 13 bases left in between. In germline, CDR1 is SGHRS, CDR2 YFSETQ. The CDR3 extends over 13 amino acids. This CDR3 reads CASSLQGGRGYTF. CDR3 nucleotides: TGCGCCAGCAGCTTACAGGGAGGGAGAGGCTACACCTTC.

A few counts support this clone. The chain has TRBV28 and TRBJ2-1; 12 bases line up with TRBD1. The V gene's germline CDR1 is MDHEN and CDR2 SYDVKM. The V segment lost 6 bases and the J segment 8 bases; nucleotides outside the gene matches: 8. This CDR3 spans 15 amino acids. As DNA, the CDR3 is TGTGCCAGCAGAAAATGGGACAGGGGGCAGGATGAGCAGTTCTTC. Residues: CASRKWDRGQDEQFF.

The CDR3: CASSLSWNTEAFF. The CDR3 nucleotides read TGCGCCAGCAGCTTGAGCTGGAACACTGAAGCTTTCTTT. The chain carries TRBV5-1 and TRBJ1-1, with D unclear. Trimming removed 1 base at V and 1 base at J, with 5 bases between. The CDR3 has 13 amino acids. In germline, CDR1 is SGHRS, CDR2 YFSETQ. Full variable domain (remainder filled in from reference TRBV5-1 and TRBJ1-1): KAGVTQTPRYLIKTRGQQVTLSCSPISGHRSVSWYQQTPGQGLQFLFEYFSETQRNKGNFPGRFSGRQFSNSRSEMNVSTLELGDSALYLCASSLSWNTEAFFGQGTRLTVV.

The chain uses TRBV5-1 and TRBJ2-7, with 9 bases identical to TRBD2. Germline assignment: CDR1 SGHRS and CDR2 YFSETQ. This CDR3 is built from 16 residues. Trimming took 0 bases from V and 7 from J; bases not matched to a gene: 11. The DNA for the CDR3 is TGCGCCAGCAGCTTGGCCCCGGCGGGAGGGCCGGGAGAGCAGTACTTC. Its protein product is CASSLAPAGGPGEQYF.